The 4 T cell receptor beta chains reported below all come from one sample, sequenced in a study of spatial heterogeneity in lung cancer (dated by TCRdb to the late 2010s). The time point label, read with the paper, signifies: sample taken at primary tumor resection. Library preparation used 5' RACE. Reads for this sample came from a NextSeq 500. The raw public reads went through TCRdb reprocessing: fastp at Q25, MiXCR clone calling, in-frame beta chains kept. Every CDR3 protein is listed once, alongside the most common genes and DNA of its rows. The sample table records approximately 22,000 distinct CDR3 sequences; over 4.5% of these occur just once. About a third of the sample is taken by the ten largest. The material was PBMCs, obtained at surgery. All receptors come from a male donor with early-stage non-small cell lung cancer.

This clonotype showed up just a few times. The J gene is TRBJ1-5, the V gene TRBV7-2, with no clear D. The CDR3 runs 12 residues. V lost 3 bases and J 4 bases, leaving 4 bases between the germline ends. Germline V gene lookup returns CDR1 SGHTA and CDR2 FQGNSA. DNA for the CDR3: TGTGCCAGCAGCTTTAGTAATCAGCCCCAGCATTTT. Translating it yields CASSFSNQPQHF.

This clonotype was detected ten times or more. The DNA of the CDR3 is TGCAGTGCTAGAGATCGCGCGGTGACGTCGGAGCAGTACTTC. Translation gives CSARDRAVTSEQYF. The gene calls are TRBV20-1 and TRBJ2-7; D is ambiguous. The CDR3 sequence is 14 residues long. Trimming left V 0 bases short and J 7 bases short, with 16 bases between. The germline V gene encodes CDR1 DFQATT and CDR2 SNEGSKA (reference sequence).

This clonotype was picked up many times. The rearrangement links TRBV6-6 to TRBJ2-7, with D tentatively TRBD1 or TRBD2 (6 bases each). V was shortened by 2 bases and J by 4 bases, with 9 bases between the two germline ends. Germline lookup yields CDR1 MNHNY and CDR2 SVGAGI (reference sequence). This CDR3 is 13 amino acids long. CDR3 nucleotide sequence: TGTGCCAGCAGTTACGGGGGGCAGTACGAGCAGTACTTC. Residues: CASSYGGQYEQYF.

This clonotype was picked up many times. The chain is built from TRBV5-1 and TRBJ2-6; D uncertain. This CDR3 is built from 13 residues. V was clipped by 1 base and J by 3 bases, with 2 bases between them. In germline, CDR1 is SGHRS, CDR2 YFSETQ. The CDR3 is CASSLNGANVLTF. CDR3 in DNA: TGCGCCAGCAGCTTGAATGGGGCCAACGTCCTGACTTTC.